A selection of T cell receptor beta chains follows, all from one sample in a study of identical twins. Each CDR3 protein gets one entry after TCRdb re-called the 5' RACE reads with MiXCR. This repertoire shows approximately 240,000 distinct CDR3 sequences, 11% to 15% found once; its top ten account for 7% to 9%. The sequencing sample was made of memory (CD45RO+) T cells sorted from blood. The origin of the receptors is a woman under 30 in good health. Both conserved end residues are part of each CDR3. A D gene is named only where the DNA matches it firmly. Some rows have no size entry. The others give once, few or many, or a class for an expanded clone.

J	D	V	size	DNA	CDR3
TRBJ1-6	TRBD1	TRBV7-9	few	TGTGCCAGCAGCTCGGGACAGGGTATCTCACCCCTCCACTTT	CASSSGQGISPLHF
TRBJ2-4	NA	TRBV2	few	TGTGCCAGCAAAGGAGCGGGTAAAAACATTCAGTACTTC	CASKGAGKNIQYF
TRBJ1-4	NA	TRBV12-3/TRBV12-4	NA	TGTGCCAGCAGAGGGGGAACTAATGAAAAACTGTTTTTT	CASRGGTNEKLFF
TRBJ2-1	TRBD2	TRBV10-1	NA	TGCGCCAGCAGTCCGAGGACTAGCGGGGTGGTCGATGAGCAGTTCTTC	CASSPRTSGVVDEQFF
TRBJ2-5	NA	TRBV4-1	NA	TGCGCCAGCAGCCTGACAGCTAATCAAGAGACCCAGTACTTC	CASSLTANQETQYF
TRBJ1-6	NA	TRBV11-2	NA	TGTGCCAGCAGCCCCGCGGGTAGGGACCGGGGCTCACCCCTCCACTTT	CASSPAGRDRGSPLHF
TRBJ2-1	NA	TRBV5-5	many	TGTGCCAGCAGTTCCCAGACCGGGTCAGGCTATTTGCAGTTCTTC	CASSSQTGSGYLQFF
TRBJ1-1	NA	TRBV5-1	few	TGCGCCAGCAGCAGCGGACAGTCGAACACTGAAGCTTTCTTT	CASSSGQSNTEAFF
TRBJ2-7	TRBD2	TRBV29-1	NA	TGCAGCGGGACTAGCGGGAGGTACGAGCAGTACTTC	CSGTSGRYEQYF
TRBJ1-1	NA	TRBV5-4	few	TGTGCCAGCACCCCGGGGGGCAGCGTGAACACTGAAGCTTTCTTT	CASTPGGSVNTEAFF
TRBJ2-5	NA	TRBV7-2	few	TGTGCCAGCAGCTTACAGGGCCCAGAGACCCAGTACTTC	CASSLQGPETQYF
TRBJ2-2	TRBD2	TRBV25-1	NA	TGTGCCAGCAGCACTAGCGGTGACACCGGGGAGCTGTTTTTT	CASSTSGDTGELFF
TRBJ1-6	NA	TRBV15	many	TGTGCCACCAGCGCCCGGCTGGATGGTTCACCCCTCCACTTT	CATSARLDGSPLHF
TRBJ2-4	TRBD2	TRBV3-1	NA	TGTGCCAGCAGCCAAGAGGCAGGGAGGGTCAAAAACATTCAGTACTTC	CASSQEAGRVKNIQYF
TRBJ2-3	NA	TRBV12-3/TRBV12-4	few	TGTGCCAGCAGTAAACGACGGGGCACAGATACGCAGTATTTT	CASSKRRGTDTQYF
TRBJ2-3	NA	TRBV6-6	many	TGTGCCAGCACTAGCACAGATACGCAGTATTTT	CASTSTDTQYF
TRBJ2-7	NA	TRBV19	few	TGTGCCAGTAGGCCAGCGGGCGACGTACGGCGGTACTTC	CASRPAGDVRRYF